The rows below give T cell receptor beta chains drawn from one sample of a study of response to subunit inactivated influenza vaccine. Via MiXCR, TCRdb re-called the RT-PCR reads, giving one row per CDR3 protein. The data show some 520,000 distinct CDR3 sequences, about 15% seen once. Sequencing used CD4+ T cells sorted from PBMCs, obtained less than 30 months after vaccination. The receptor set was obtained from a man between 50 and 70 years old who received an inactivated influenza vaccine. The CDR3 runs from the conserved cysteine through the conserved F or W. The order of the fields is D gene, clone size, V gene, J gene, CDR3 protein, CDR3 DNA. The D gene is left open where the match is weak. Size is omitted from some rows. Given values are once, few, many or a class for expanded clones.

D: TRBD2; size: many; V: TRBV12-3/TRBV12-4; J: TRBJ2-1; CDR3: CASRPREGGFSGNRNEQFF; DNA: TGTGCCAGCAGGCCTCGGGAAGGGGGATTTAGCGGGAACCGCAATGAGCAGTTCTTC
D: -; size: few; V: TRBV12-3/TRBV12-4; J: TRBJ2-3; CDR3: CASSSRGQLTDTQYF; DNA: TGTGCCAGCAGTTCCCGGGGCCAGCTCACAGATACGCAGTATTTT
D: -; size: few; V: TRBV20-1; J: TRBJ1-5; CDR3: CSARSGASNQPQHF; DNA: TGCAGTGCTAGGTCAGGGGCGAGCAATCAGCCCCAGCATTTT
D: TRBD2; size: few; V: TRBV20-1; J: TRBJ2-5; CDR3: CSASRGGNQETQYF; DNA: TGCAGTGCTAGCCGCGGGGGGAACCAAGAGACCCAGTACTTC
D: TRBD1; size: -; V: TRBV11-1; J: TRBJ2-7; CDR3: CASSPRDRGSYEQYF; DNA: TGTGCCAGCAGCCCCCGGGACAGGGGCTCCTACGAGCAGTACTTC
D: -; size: -; V: TRBV20-1; J: TRBJ2-1; CDR3: CSAMDGRGNEQFF; DNA: TGCAGTGCAATGGACGGTCGGGGCAATGAGCAGTTCTTC
D: TRBD1; size: -; V: TRBV19; J: TRBJ2-3; CDR3: CASSRGQGAFNTDTQYF; DNA: TGTGCCAGTAGTCGGGGACAGGGGGCTTTTAACACAGATACGCAGTATTTT
D: -; size: few; V: TRBV10-3; J: TRBJ1-1; CDR3: CAISALGENTEAFF; DNA: TGTGCCATCAGTGCCCTGGGAGAGAACACTGAAGCTTTCTTT
D: -; size: many; V: TRBV23-1; J: TRBJ2-5; CDR3: CASSQGRDLQETQYF; DNA: TGCGCCAGCAGTCAAGGAAGGGACTTACAAGAGACCCAGTACTTC
D: TRBD1; size: -; V: TRBV7-2; J: TRBJ1-5; CDR3: CASSPSTQGAQPQHF; DNA: TGTGCCAGCAGCCCGAGTACTCAGGGGGCGCAGCCCCAGCATTTT
D: TRBD1; size: few; V: TRBV2; J: TRBJ2-1; CDR3: CASRLTGFDEQFF; DNA: TGTGCCAGCAGACTGACAGGGTTCGATGAGCAGTTCTTC
D: TRBD2; size: -; V: TRBV10-3; J: TRBJ2-3; CDR3: CAISELAGGHLDTQYF; DNA: TGTGCCATCAGTGAACTAGCGGGGGGCCACCTGGATACGCAGTATTTT
D: TRBD2; size: -; V: TRBV20-1; J: TRBJ2-1; CDR3: CSARFSGRAGEQFF; DNA: TGCAGTGCTAGGTTTAGCGGGAGGGCAGGTGAGCAGTTCTTC
D: TRBD1; size: -; V: TRBV5-1; J: TRBJ1-2; CDR3: CASTDRVGNYGYTF; DNA: TGCGCCAGCACGGACAGGGTAGGGAACTATGGCTACACCTTC
D: TRBD1; size: many; V: TRBV29-1; J: TRBJ2-3; CDR3: CSVHPGQAGNTQYF; DNA: TGCAGCGTTCACCCGGGACAGGCGGGAAATACGCAGTATTTT
D: -; size: few; V: TRBV4-2; J: TRBJ2-7; CDR3: CASSQDLGNSYEQYF; DNA: TGTGCCAGCAGCCAAGATTTAGGGAACTCCTACGAGCAGTACTTC
D: TRBD2; size: few; V: TRBV9; J: TRBJ2-1; CDR3: CASSVARGTDGTSGGASYNEQFF; DNA: TGTGCCAGCAGCGTAGCTCGAGGTACGGACGGGACTAGCGGGGGGGCTTCGTACAATGAGCAGTTCTTC
D: TRBD1; size: -; V: TRBV12-3/TRBV12-4; J: TRBJ1-5; CDR3: CASSDRGQPQHF; DNA: TGTGCCAGCAGTGACAGGGGTCAGCCCCAGCATTTT
D: TRBD1; size: few; V: TRBV7-9; J: TRBJ2-1; CDR3: CASSSRQGNSYNEQFF; DNA: TGTGCCAGCAGCTCACGACAGGGGAACTCCTACAATGAGCAGTTCTTC
D: TRBD1; size: -; V: TRBV6-1; J: TRBJ1-2; CDR3: CASSRPGTGRYGYTF; DNA: TGTGCCAGCAGTCGTCCCGGGACAGGGCGATATGGCTACACCTTC
D: TRBD2; size: -; V: TRBV7-8; J: TRBJ2-5; CDR3: CASSFSSGGVEETQYF; DNA: TGTGCCAGCAGCTTTAGTAGCGGGGGGGTTGAAGAGACCCAGTACTTC
D: -; size: few; V: TRBV6-5; J: TRBJ2-5; CDR3: CASSYRAGGRETQYF; DNA: TGTGCCAGCAGTTACCGGGCCGGGGGCCGGGAGACCCAGTACTTC
D: -; size: -; V: TRBV7-2; J: TRBJ2-5; CDR3: CASSLMGDTATQYF; DNA: TGTGCCAGCAGCTTAATGGGGGACACCGCCACCCAGTACTTC
D: -; size: -; V: TRBV6-5; J: TRBJ2-7; CDR3: CASSYSRGGPYEQYF; DNA: TGTGCCAGCAGTTACTCGAGGGGGGGGCCCTACGAGCAGTACTTC
D: -; size: -; V: TRBV12-3/TRBV12-4; J: TRBJ1-4; CDR3: CASSLAGAEEKLFF; DNA: TGTGCCAGCAGTTTAGCAGGGGCCGAGGAAAAACTGTTTTTT
D: TRBD1; size: -; V: TRBV20-1; J: TRBJ2-7; CDR3: CSARGQGISYEQYF; DNA: TGCAGTGCTAGAGGACAGGGGATATCCTACGAGCAGTACTTC
D: -; size: -; V: TRBV30; J: TRBJ2-3; CDR3: CAWGVGPDTQYF; DNA: TGTGCCTGGGGAGTCGGGCCAGATACGCAGTATTTT
D: -; size: -; V: TRBV6-6; J: TRBJ2-3; CDR3: CASSSKLADTQYF; DNA: TGTGCCAGCAGTTCCAAACTGGCAGATACGCAGTATTTT
D: -; size: few; V: TRBV3-1; J: TRBJ1-1; CDR3: CASSQAGGQLEAFF; DNA: TGTGCCAGCAGCCAAGCAGGTGGGCAGCTTGAAGCTTTCTTT
D: TRBD2; size: few; V: TRBV29-1; J: TRBJ2-2; CDR3: CSVQGLAGAANTGELFF; DNA: TGCAGCGTCCAAGGACTAGCGGGGGCCGCGAACACCGGGGAGCTGTTTTTT
D: -; size: few; V: TRBV6-1; J: TRBJ2-5; CDR3: CASPTPLPQETQYF; DNA: TGTGCCAGCCCCACCCCCCTACCCCAAGAGACCCAGTACTTC
D: -; size: few; V: TRBV12-3/TRBV12-4; J: TRBJ2-4; CDR3: CASSLGPGGSIQYF; DNA: TGTGCCAGCAGCTTAGGCCCGGGGGGCAGCATTCAGTACTTC
D: -; size: few; V: TRBV30; J: TRBJ1-1; CDR3: CAWKTGLLNTEAFF; DNA: TGTGCCTGGAAAACGGGACTCTTGAACACTGAAGCTTTCTTT
D: TRBD1; size: few; V: TRBV5-1; J: TRBJ2-2; CDR3: CASGPGTGDTGELFF; DNA: TGCGCCAGCGGTCCCGGGACAGGGGACACCGGGGAGCTGTTTTTT
D: -; size: -; V: TRBV24-1; J: TRBJ2-2; CDR3: CATSDVQGLGGELFF; DNA: TGTGCCACCAGTGATGTCCAGGGACTCGGCGGGGAGCTGTTTTTT
D: -; size: -; V: TRBV12-3/TRBV12-4; J: TRBJ2-1; CDR3: CASSPRRGAGDNEQFF; DNA: TGTGCCAGCAGCCCCCGACGGGGTGCCGGCGACAATGAGCAGTTCTTC
D: -; size: -; V: TRBV4-3; J: TRBJ1-4; CDR3: CASSQSYRANEKLFF; DNA: TGCGCCAGCAGCCAATCGTACAGGGCTAATGAAAAACTGTTTTTT
D: -; size: -; V: TRBV20-1; J: TRBJ1-2; CDR3: CSARDPAVGYGYTF; DNA: TGCAGTGCTAGAGATCCTGCAGTTGGGTATGGCTACACCTTC
D: TRBD1; size: -; V: TRBV15; J: TRBJ2-2; CDR3: CATSGDRVNTGELFF; DNA: TGTGCCACCAGCGGGGACAGGGTGAACACCGGGGAGCTGTTTTTT
D: -; size: few; V: TRBV20-1; J: TRBJ2-1; CDR3: CSASGNSYNEQFF; DNA: TGCAGTGCTAGCGGGAACTCCTACAATGAGCAGTTCTTC